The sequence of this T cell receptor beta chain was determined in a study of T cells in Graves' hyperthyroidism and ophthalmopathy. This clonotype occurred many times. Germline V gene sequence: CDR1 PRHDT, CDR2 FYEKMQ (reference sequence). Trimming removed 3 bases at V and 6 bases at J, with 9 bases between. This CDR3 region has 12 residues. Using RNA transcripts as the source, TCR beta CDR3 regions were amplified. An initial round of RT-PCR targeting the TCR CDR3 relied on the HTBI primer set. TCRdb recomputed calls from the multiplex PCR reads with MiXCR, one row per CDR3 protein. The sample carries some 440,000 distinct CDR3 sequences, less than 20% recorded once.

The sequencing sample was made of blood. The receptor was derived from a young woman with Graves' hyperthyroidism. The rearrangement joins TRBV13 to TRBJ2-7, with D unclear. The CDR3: CASSFKFAEQYF. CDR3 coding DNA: TGTGCCAGCAGCTTTAAGTTTGCCGAGCAGTACTTC. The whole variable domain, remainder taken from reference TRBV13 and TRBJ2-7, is AAGVIQSPRHLIKEKRETATLKCYPIPRHDTVYWYQQGPGQDPQFLISFYEKMQSDKGSIPDRFSAQQFSDYHSELNMSSLELGDSALYFCASSFKFAEQYFGPGTRLTVT.